These T cell receptor beta chains were read from a single sample in a study of regulatory T cells in long-lasting Graves disease. Each CDR3 protein gets one entry after TCRdb re-called the multiplex PCR reads with MiXCR. The repertoire has hundreds of thousands of distinct CDR3 sequences, under 25% of them found once; the top ten carry over 7.5%. The sample consisted of peripheral blood mononuclear cells (PBMCs), taken when the disease was refractory, from a patient treated with antithyroid drugs. Every receptor here comes from a female donor with Graves disease. CDR3s include the opening cysteine and the closing phenylalanine or tryptophan. Each record gives: J gene, D gene, V gene, clone size, CDR3 DNA, CDR3 protein. A D gene is named only where the DNA matches it firmly. Clone size appears in some rows only: once, few, many, or a class for an expanded clone.

TRBJ2-7,NA,TRBV19,NA,TGTGCCAGTAGTATCGGTCCCGGGCCTTACGAGCAGTACTTC,CASSIGPGPYEQYF
TRBJ1-1,NA,TRBV18,few,TGTGCCAGCTCACCTCGGGGAGGGGGCACTGAAGCTTTCTTT,CASSPRGGGTEAFF
TRBJ1-5,NA,TRBV6-1,NA,TGTGCCAGCAGTGGGGGGGCAGGCAATCAGCCCCAGCATTTT,CASSGGAGNQPQHF
TRBJ1-2,NA,TRBV30,NA,TGTGCCTGGAGTGTATCCCGAGGCAAGGTGCCCCATGGCTACACCTTC,CAWSVSRGKVPHGYTF
TRBJ1-2,NA,TRBV28,many,TGTGCCAGCAGCTCCCTTTTTGCGGTGGCGCATGGCTACACCTTC,CASSSLFAVAHGYTF
TRBJ2-2,NA,TRBV5-5,NA,TGTGCCAGCAGCCCGACCTGGGCCGGGGAGCTGTTTTTT,CASSPTWAGELFF
TRBJ1-1,NA,TRBV20-1,many,TGCAGTGCTAGTAGAACTGGTGGGAGCACTGAAGCTTTCTTT,CSASRTGGSTEAFF
TRBJ1-2,NA,TRBV9,few,TGTGCCAGCAGCCCCAAGGGCAGTTATGGCTACACCTTC,CASSPKGSYGYTF
TRBJ2-2,NA,TRBV5-1,NA,TGCGCCAGCAGCTTGGATGGTGGGTTGAACACCGGGGAGCTGTTTTTT,CASSLDGGLNTGELFF
TRBJ1-1,NA,TRBV18,many,TGTGCCAGCTTCCCTAGGGAACCCACTGAAGCTTTCTTT,CASFPREPTEAFF
TRBJ1-5,TRBD1,TRBV27,many,TGTGCCAGCAGAGTGGACAGGGTTAGCAATCAGCCCCAGCATTTT,CASRVDRVSNQPQHF
TRBJ2-3,NA,TRBV28,once,TGTGCCAGCAGTCTACCGGGGACAAGGATTTCTAGCACAGATACGCAGTATTTT,CASSLPGTRISSTDTQYF
TRBJ2-5,NA,TRBV2,NA,TGCGCCAGCAGCCAAGATCAACGAGAGACCCAGTACTTC,CASSQDQRETQYF
TRBJ2-7,NA,TRBV28,many,TGTGCCAGCAGTTTCGATTCCTTCGAGCAGTACTTC,CASSFDSFEQYF
TRBJ1-1,NA,TRBV10-2,many,TGCGCCAGCAGCCCAACGAACACTGAAGCTTTCTTT,CASSPTNTEAFF
TRBJ2-3,NA,TRBV20-1,NA,TGCAGTGCTAGAGATCTGGAGGTCGCAGATACGCAGTATTTT,CSARDLEVADTQYF
TRBJ1-1,NA,TRBV4-1,few,TGCGCCAGCAGCCAAGATCCGGGACCCCTAGGGACTGAAGCTTTCTTT,CASSQDPGPLGTEAFF